This passage covers 8 T cell receptor beta chains from one sample sequenced in a study of cytomegalovirus exposure and HLA in healthy donors. Primers: 60 Vbeta forward and 13 Jbeta reverse. Assay used: immunoSEQ multiplex PCR; TCRdb lists only in-frame clones, some missing. The sample carries around 65,000 clones, around 72% recorded once. Source material: PBMCs. These receptors came from a middle-aged man in good health and CMV-seropositive.

CDR3 DNA sequence: TGCGCCAGCAGCGTGAAAGGGGAAGGCACCGGGGAGCTGTTTTTT. Encoded protein: CASSVKGEGTGELFF. V is TRBV5-1 and J is TRBJ2-2, with D maybe TRBD1 (5 bases). V gave up 4 bases and J gave up 4 bases, with 14 bases separating them. Per germline, CDR1 SGHRS and CDR2 YFSETQ. The CDR3 sequence is 15 residues long.

Regarding this clone: A junction end diverges from the germline sequence, so it may reflect a read error. The gene calls are TRBV7-9 and TRBJ2-7; D gene ambiguous. The CDR3 is 13 residues long. Germline V gene sequence: CDR1 SEHNR, CDR2 FQNEAQ (reference sequence). This CDR3 reads CDSSLPFGYEQYF. The CDR3 bases are TGTGACAGCAGCCTACCCTTTGGTTACGAGCAGTACTTC.

This chain links TRBV5-1 with TRBJ1-6, with D perhaps matching TRBD1 (6 bases). V was pared by 0 bases and J by 8 bases, with 12 bases between. This CDR3 contains 15 residues. From germline, CDR1 is SGHRS and CDR2 YFSETQ. The CDR3 region has the DNA TGCGCCAGCAGCTTGGCCGGACAGATTTATTCACCCCTCCACTTT. The encoded protein is CASSLAGQIYSPLHF.

This clone was found once. The sample contains more than one DNA sequence encoding this CDR3. The V call is TRBV2, the J call TRBJ2-3; 11 positions match TRBD2. CDR1 and CDR2 (germline): SNHLY, FYNNEI. V lost 4 bases to trimming and J lost 8 bases; unmatched junction nucleotides: 14. The CDR3 consists of 17 residues. The DNA of the CDR3 is TGTGCCAGCAGTGCGGGACTAGCGGTTACCGCCGGGGGTACGCAGTATTTT. It yields the protein CASSAGLAVTAGGTQYF.

The rearrangement links TRBV6-1 to TRBJ2-2; maybe TRBD2 (6 bases). Trimming took 4 bases from V and 0 from J, leaving 12 bases between them. Germline assignment: CDR1 MNHNS and CDR2 SASEGT. This CDR3 is built from 16 residues. The CDR3 nucleotides read TGTGCCAGCAGTGCAGTCGAGCGGGCGAACACCGGGGAGCTGTTTTTT. Translated, it gives CASSAVERANTGELFF.

The chain recombines TRBV6-4 with TRBJ2-7; 7 bases agree with TRBD2. The CDR3 is 13 residues long. CDR1 is MRHNA and CDR2 is SNTAGT in the germline V gene. The ends lost 3 bases at V and 5 bases at J; junction bases unmatched: 4. For the CDR3, the DNA is TGTGCCAGCAGTGAAAGCGGGACCCACGAGCAGTACTTC. Translated: CASSESGTHEQYF.

The chain combines TRBV5-6 with TRBJ2-1; tentatively, D is TRBD1 (5 bases). CDR1 is SGHDT and CDR2 is YYEEEE in the germline V gene. CDR3 length equals 12 residues. Trimming removed 1 base at V and 10 bases at J, with 9 bases between. The CDR3 reads CASSLQGWEQFF. The CDR3 DNA follows: TGTGCCAGCAGCTTGCAGGGATGGGAGCAGTTCTTC.

This chain joins TRBV10-3 and TRBJ2-7; D is ambiguous. Germline V gene data show CDR1 as ENHRY and CDR2 as SYGVKD. CDR3 length: 11 amino acids. V gave up 2 bases and J gave up 6 bases, with 5 bases separating them. CDR3 amino acids: CAISELSEQYF. CDR3 nucleotide sequence: TGTGCCATCAGTGAGCTAAGCGAGCAGTACTTC.